Each of the 22 T cell receptor beta chains below was sequenced from the same sample in a study of blood T cell repertoires in COVID-19. Profiled with immunoSEQ multiplex PCR; TCRdb holds only in-frame clones, not every one. The sample shows nearly 110,000 clones, 75% to 85% of them seen only once. The sample was peripheral blood. The origin of the receptors is an elderly man with COVID-19, enrolled during active disease.

The chain links TRBV5-1 to TRBJ2-3, with D perhaps matching TRBD1 (5 bases). Trimming pared 7 bases from V and 6 bases from J, leaving 15 bases between. The CDR3 covers 13 residues. Germline V gene data show CDR1 as SGHRS and CDR2 as YFSETQ. The CDR3 loop reads CASGTSQADTQYF. The CDR3 DNA reads TGCGCCAGCGGCACATCACAGGCCGATACGCAGTATTTT.

The J gene is TRBJ2-1, the V gene TRBV5-4; 7 bases line up with TRBD2. V lost 0 bases, J lost 2 bases, and 5 bases stayed unmatched. Germline V gene sequence: CDR1 SGHNT, CDR2 YYREEE (reference sequence). CDR3 size: 16 residues. The DNA for the CDR3 is TGTGCCAGCAGCTTGGGTAGCGGGTACGCCTACAATGAGCAGTTCTTC. This translates into CASSLGSGYAYNEQFF.

The J gene is TRBJ2-7, the V gene TRBV6-6, with TRBD1 matching over 8 bases. V dropped 0 bases and J dropped 2; count of bases not matched to a gene: 3. In germline, CDR1 is MNHNY, CDR2 SVGAGI (reference sequence). The CDR3 contains 15 residues. The CDR3 sequence: CASSYSAQGAYEQYF. The CDR3 bases are TGTGCCAGCAGTTACTCGGCACAGGGGGCCTACGAGCAGTACTTC.

The chain is built from TRBV9 and TRBJ1-6, with TRBD1 matching over 9 bases. CDR1 and CDR2 from the germline V gene are SGDLS and YYNGEE. This CDR3 has 15 amino acids. V lost 2 bases, J lost 8 bases, and 5 bases stayed unmatched. The CDR3, as DNA: TGTGCCAGCAGCGTGGGGGGACAGGGATATTCACCCCTCCACTTT. Translation gives CASSVGGQGYSPLHF.

Of note for this clone: The sample holds other DNA sequences that translate to the same CDR3. The rearrangement joins TRBV11-2 to TRBJ2-6; D is possibly TRBD1 (6 bases). Trimming took 6 bases from V and 0 from J, leaving 9 bases between them. The germline gives CDR1 SGHAT, CDR2 FQNNGV. The CDR3 contains 15 residues. Written as DNA, the CDR3 is TGTGCCAGCAGTCGACAGGTCTCTGGGGCCAACGTCCTGACTTTC. Encoded protein: CASSRQVSGANVLTF.

This rearrangement joins TRBV5-1 to TRBJ1-3; 7 bases match TRBD1. CDR3 length: 14 amino acids. Losses at the gene ends were 5 bases for V and 2 bases for J; bases not matched to a gene: 4. In germline, CDR1 is SGHRS, CDR2 YFSETQ. CDR3 protein: CASRQGLAGNTIYF. The CDR3 nucleotides read TGCGCCAGCAGACAGGGGTTGGCTGGAAACACCATATATTTT.

This chain uses TRBV6-6 with TRBJ1-4; possible D gene TRBD1, 5 bases. This CDR3 spans 14 amino acids. V was clipped by 4 bases and J by 3 bases, with 9 bases between them. Germline lookup yields CDR1 MNHNY and CDR2 SVGAGI (reference sequence). Written as DNA, the CDR3 is TGTGCCAGCAGTTTTCGACAGCCTAATGAAAAACTGTTTTTT. As protein: CASSFRQPNEKLFF.

This clone was counted a single time. This chain uses TRBV19 with TRBJ2-7, with a tentative D call TRBD1 (5 bases). Germline V gene sequence: CDR1 LNHDA, CDR2 SQIVND (reference sequence). The CDR3 spans 14 residues. Trimming left V 5 bases short and J 2 bases short, with 13 bases between. The CDR3 loop is CASSERADTYEQYF. CDR3 DNA sequence: TGTGCCAGTAGTGAACGGGCGGACACCTACGAGCAGTACTTC. Full variable domain (missing parts from reference TRBV19 and TRBJ2-7): DGGITQSPKYLFRKEGQNVTLSCEQNLNHDAMYWYRQDPGQGLRLIYYSQIVNDFQKGDIAEGYSVSREKKESFPLTVTSAQKNPTAFYLCASSERADTYEQYFGPGTRLTVT.

The chain employs TRBV5-1 and TRBJ1-6; 8 bases line up with TRBD1. CDR1 SGHRS and CDR2 YFSETQ come from the germline V gene. V was clipped by 3 bases and J by 8 bases; unmatched bases: 7. The CDR3 runs to 15 residues. As DNA, the CDR3 is TGCGCCAGCAGCTACAAGACAGGGGACGATTCACCCCTCCACTTT. Its protein product is CASSYKTGDDSPLHF.

The J gene is TRBJ1-2, the V gene TRBV7-2; 8 bases agree with TRBD1. Trimming removed 5 bases from V and 4 bases from J; junction bases left unmatched: 3. The CDR3 sequence is 13 residues long. Germline loops: CDR1 SGHTA, CDR2 FQGNSA. Here the CDR3 reads CASSPGGSYGYTF. DNA for the CDR3: TGTGCCAGCAGCCCAGGGGGCTCCTATGGCTACACCTTC.

This clone was picked up one time. V is TRBV7-2 and J is TRBJ2-5, with D maybe TRBD2 (5 bases). The CDR3 length is 14 residues. CDR1 is SGHTA, CDR2 FQGNSA, per germline. V was cut by 5 bases and J by 3 bases, with 13 bases left in between. This CDR3 is CASSPVVGEETQYF. The CDR3 DNA follows: TGTGCCAGCAGCCCCGTGGTCGGGGAAGAGACCCAGTACTTC.

The J gene is TRBJ2-7, the V gene TRBV3-1 (or the pseudogene TRBV3-2), with D possibly TRBD1 on 6 matching bases. The V gene's germline CDR1 is LGHDT and CDR2 YNNKEL (reference sequence). The CDR3 spans 13 residues. Trimming pared 4 bases from V and 3 bases from J, leaving 10 bases between. CDR3 bases: TGTGCCAGCAGCCGGGCACAGGGCTACGAGCAGTACTTC. It yields the protein CASSRAQGYEQYF.

The chain is built from TRBV12-3 or TRBV12-4 and TRBJ2-7, with D perhaps TRBD1 (6 bases). The CDR3 totals 13 residues. V was shortened by 6 bases and J by 11 bases, with 20 bases between the two germline ends. The CDR3 region is CASSLTGQPAEYF. DNA for the CDR3: TGTGCCAGCAGCCTGACCGGACAGCCGGCTGAGTACTTC.

The V and J genes are TRBV15 and TRBJ2-1, with 8 positions matching TRBD2. The CDR3 runs to 16 residues. Per the germline V gene, CDR1 is LNHNV and CDR2 is YYDKDF (reference sequence). V trimming: 3 bases; J trimming: 4 bases; junction bases outside the gene matches: 8. CDR3 in amino acids: CATSSGWGLGYNEQFF. The CDR3 bases are TGTGCCACCAGCAGTGGCTGGGGACTAGGGTACAATGAGCAGTTCTTC.

This rearrangement joins TRBV11-1 to TRBJ2-7; 8 positions match TRBD1. V trimming: 3 bases; J trimming: 2 bases; junction bases outside the gene matches: 3. Germline CDR1 and CDR2: SGHAT and FQDESV (reference sequence). The CDR3 covers 14 residues. CDR3 nucleotides: TGTGCCAGCAGCTTTGGACAGGGAACCTACGAGCAGTACTTC. It translates to CASSFGQGTYEQYF. The full variable domain, with the rest looked up from reference TRBV11-1 and TRBJ2-7, is EAEVAQSPRYKITEKSQAVAFWCDPISGHATLYWYRQILGQGPELLVQFQDESVVDDSQLPKDRFSAERLKGVDSTLKIQPAELGDSAMYLCASSFGQGTYEQYFGPGTRLTVT.

The chain recombines TRBV2 with TRBJ1-2; tentative D call: TRBD1 (5 bases). Trimming pared 4 bases from V and 8 bases from J, leaving 11 bases between. This CDR3 is 12 amino acids long. CDR1 SNHLY and CDR2 FYNNEI come from the germline V gene. CDR3 loop: CASSVRVDGYTF. CDR3 nucleotides: TGTGCCAGCAGTGTCAGGGTAGACGGCTACACCTTC.

This clone came up once. This chain joins TRBV28 and TRBJ1-1; possibly TRBD1 for D (6 bases). The V gene's germline CDR1 is MDHEN and CDR2 SYDVKM. The CDR3 is made up of 13 amino acids. V gave up 1 base and J gave up 12 bases, with 15 bases separating them. The CDR3 region is CASSLSQGVLPFF. The CDR3 coding sequence is TGTGCCAGCAGTTTATCACAGGGAGTGCTGCCTTTCTTT.

This clone is a singleton in its sample. The CDR3 sequence: CASSEFSEQYF. CDR3 coding DNA: TGTGCCAGCAGTGAATTCAGCGAGCAGTACTTC. This sequence joins TRBV6-1 and TRBJ2-7; no definite D call. The CDR3 runs to 11 residues. V gave up 2 bases and J gave up 6 bases, with 5 bases separating them. Germline CDR1 is MNHNS and CDR2 is SASEGT.

This chain joins TRBV19 and TRBJ2-7; weak D call: TRBD2 (6 bases). From germline, CDR1 is LNHDA and CDR2 SQIVND (reference sequence). The CDR3 extends over 13 amino acids. V lost 4 bases to trimming and J lost 3 bases, with 10 bases between them. CDR3 nucleotides: TGTGCCAGTAGTACCAGCGGGTTCTACGAGCAGTACTTC. Protein: CASSTSGFYEQYF.

This clone has more than one count but fewer than ten. The chain employs TRBV7-9 and TRBJ2-3; 7 bases agree with TRBD1. Trimming removed 3 bases from V and 2 bases from J; junction bases left unmatched: 5. Looked up from germline, CDR1 is SEHNR and CDR2 is FQNEAQ (reference sequence). This CDR3 is 15 amino acids long. The CDR3 DNA sequence: TGTGCCAGCAGCTTCGGGACAGACGACACAGATACGCAGTATTTT. Its translation: CASSFGTDDTDTQYF.

The V gene is TRBV5-1, the J gene TRBJ2-5; 14 bases align to TRBD2. Losses at the gene ends were 4 bases for V and 7 bases for J; bases not matched to a gene: 9. CDR1 and CDR2 from the germline V gene are SGHRS and YFSETQ. CDR3 length: 16 amino acids. CDR3 residues: CASSLWTSGGRGTQYF. For the CDR3, the DNA is TGCGCCAGCAGCCTCTGGACTAGCGGGGGGCGGGGGACCCAGTACTTC.

Only a few counts were recorded for this clone. The chain has TRBV28 and TRBJ2-7; D gene unclear. CDR3 length: 15 residues. Germline V gene lookup returns CDR1 MDHEN and CDR2 SYDVKM. V was pared by 5 bases and J by 0 bases, with 14 bases between. CDR3 bases: TGTGCCAGCAGTCTCGTGACTGCTCCCTCCTACGAGCAGTACTTC. Translation: CASSLVTAPSYEQYF. Filled out from reference TRBV28 and TRBJ2-7, the complete variable domain reads DVKVTQSSRYLVKRTGEKVFLECVQDMDHENMFWYRQDPGLGLRLIYFSYDVKMKEKGDIPEGYSVSREKKERFSLILESASTNQTSMYLCASSLVTAPSYEQYFGPGTRLTVT.